A selection of T cell receptor beta chains follows, all from one sample in a study of blood T cell repertoires in COVID-19. Produced via immunoSEQ multiplex PCR; TCRdb's table is partial and in-frame only. The sample carries about 100,000 clones, about 90% recorded once. What was sequenced was peripheral blood. The receptors here all came from a man aged 25 to 40 in a cohort sampled during active COVID-19. CDR3s include the opening cysteine and the closing phenylalanine or tryptophan. The D gene is left open where the match is weak. Size values are once, few and many counts, or a class for expanded clones, and some rows have none.

size: .; V: TRBV6-5; J: TRBJ2-7; D: .; DNA: TGTGCCAGCAGGAGGACTCCCGGATACGAGCAGTACTTC; CDR3: CASRRTPGYEQYF
size: .; V: TRBV6-5; J: TRBJ1-3; D: TRBD1; DNA: TGTGCCAGCAGCGCTCAAACAGGGGCTGGAAACACCATATATTTT; CDR3: CASSAQTGAGNTIYF
size: .; V: TRBV27; J: TRBJ2-7; D: TRBD2; DNA: TGTGCCAGCAGTTTACAGCGGGGGGCCTACGAGCAGTACTTC; CDR3: CASSLQRGAYEQYF
size: .; V: TRBV29-1; J: TRBJ2-7; D: .; DNA: TGCAGCGTTGCCGGGGAGCGGGTGAGCTACGAGCAGTACTTC; CDR3: CSVAGERVSYEQYF
size: .; V: TRBV6-1; J: TRBJ1-5; D: .; DNA: TGTGCCAGCAGTGAACAGCGGGATCGGAGCAATCAGCCCCAGCATTTT; CDR3: CASSEQRDRSNQPQHF
size: few; V: TRBV5-6; J: TRBJ2-7; D: .; DNA: TGTGCCAGCAGCTTGGTCAGCTCCTACGAGCAGTACTTC; CDR3: CASSLVSSYEQYF
size: .; V: TRBV28; J: TRBJ2-2; D: TRBD1; DNA: TGTGCCAGCAGTGCGGACAGGGGGCTCGGCACCGGGGAGCTGTTTTTT; CDR3: CASSADRGLGTGELFF
size: .; V: TRBV29-1; J: TRBJ1-2; D: .; DNA: TGCAGCGTTGAAGGGACGGAGGTACACTCCTATGGCTACACCTTC; CDR3: CSVEGTEVHSYGYTF
size: .; V: TRBV7-2; J: TRBJ1-1; D: .; DNA: TGTGCCAGCAGCCCGACAGGGAACACTGAAGCTTTCTTT; CDR3: CASSPTGNTEAFF
size: .; V: TRBV4-3; J: TRBJ2-1; D: TRBD1; DNA: TGCGCCAGCAGCCAGGAGACAGGGATCAATGAGCAGTTCTTC; CDR3: CASSQETGINEQFF
size: .; V: TRBV7-9; J: TRBJ2-7; D: TRBD1; DNA: TGTGCCAGCAGCCGAGTAGACGGACAGGGGGCCATCTACGAGCAGTACTTC; CDR3: CASSRVDGQGAIYEQYF
size: few; V: TRBV4-1; J: TRBJ2-2; D: TRBD1; DNA: TGCGCCAGCAGCCCTGGGACAGGGGTGGCCGGGGAGCTGTTTTTT; CDR3: CASSPGTGVAGELFF
size: .; V: TRBV11-2; J: TRBJ2-5; D: .; DNA: TGTGCCAGCAGCTCCACGGGAAGGGTTGAGACCCAGTACTTC; CDR3: CASSSTGRVETQYF
size: .; V: TRBV6-6; J: TRBJ2-2; D: TRBD1; DNA: TGTGCCAGCAGTTACTTGGGACAGAGTGCCGGGGAGCTGTTTTTT; CDR3: CASSYLGQSAGELFF
size: .; V: TRBV2; J: TRBJ2-1; D: TRBD2; DNA: TGTGCCAGCAGTGAAAGGAGACTAGCGGGCTACAATGAGCAGTTCTTC; CDR3: CASSERRLAGYNEQFF
size: .; V: TRBV3-1/TRBV3-2; J: TRBJ2-2; D: TRBD2; DNA: TGTGCCAGCAGCCAAATGCGGGGGGGTCTATCCTTTGTCACCGGGGAGCTGTTTTTT; CDR3: CASSQMRGGLSFVTGELFF
size: .; V: TRBV4-1; J: TRBJ1-5; D: .; DNA: TGCGCCAGCAGCCTCGGGAAGGATAGCAATCAGCCCCAGCATTTT; CDR3: CASSLGKDSNQPQHF
size: .; V: TRBV6-6; J: TRBJ1-2; D: TRBD1; DNA: TGTGCCAGCAGTCCGGGACAGGATTATGGCTACACCTTC; CDR3: CASSPGQDYGYTF
size: .; V: TRBV19; J: TRBJ2-7; D: TRBD2; DNA: TGTGCCAGTAGTATAGCCATCAGGACTAGCGGCCTCTCCTACGAGCAGTACTTC; CDR3: CASSIAIRTSGLSYEQYF
size: .; V: TRBV14; J: TRBJ1-1; D: .; DNA: TGTGCCAGCAGCGGGTGGCACAAGGACTTGAACACTGAAGCTTTCTTT; CDR3: CASSGWHKDLNTEAFF
size: .; V: TRBV30; J: TRBJ2-5; D: .; DNA: TGTGCCTGGAGTGGTTTTTTTGTTGGTACAGGGCTGGGGGAGACCCAGTACTTC; CDR3: CAWSGFFVGTGLGETQYF
size: .; V: TRBV30; J: TRBJ1-2; D: TRBD1; DNA: TGTGCCTGGACGGGACAGGGAGGCAACTATGGCTACACCTTC; CDR3: CAWTGQGGNYGYTF
size: .; V: TRBV20-1; J: TRBJ1-2; D: .; DNA: TGCACCTCTTTCTCGGGGGATGGCTACACCTTC; CDR3: CTSFSGDGYTF
size: .; V: TRBV5-4; J: TRBJ1-6; D: TRBD1; DNA: TGTGCCAGCAGCTTGTCAGGGGGTGGCAAAAGCTCCTATAATTCACCCCTCCACTTT; CDR3: CASSLSGGGKSSYNSPLHF
size: .; V: TRBV7-2; J: TRBJ1-2; D: .; DNA: TGTGCCAGCAGCTTATTTCTCAGGCAAGGCTACACCTTC; CDR3: CASSLFLRQGYTF
size: medium-sized; V: TRBV19; J: TRBJ2-2; D: TRBD1; DNA: TGTGCCAGTAGTATTGGACAGGGCATAGGTCGCTCGAACACCGGGGAGCTGTTTTTT; CDR3: CASSIGQGIGRSNTGELFF
size: .; V: TRBV29-1; J: TRBJ2-3; D: TRBD2; DNA: TGCAGCGTTGTAGCGGGGGGGTCAGATACGCAGTATTTT; CDR3: CSVVAGGSDTQYF
size: .; V: TRBV30; J: TRBJ1-2; D: .; DNA: TGTGCCTGGGTGGCCGGGCAGGGCTTGGGGTATGGCTACACCTTC; CDR3: CAWVAGQGLGYGYTF
size: few; V: TRBV4-1; J: TRBJ2-7; D: TRBD1; DNA: TGCGCCAGCAGCCAGGGACAGGGGGGAACCTACGAGCAGTACTTC; CDR3: CASSQGQGGTYEQYF
size: .; V: TRBV6-6; J: TRBJ1-5; D: .; DNA: TGTGCCAGCACCTTCTGGGGAGATCAGCCCCAGCATTTT; CDR3: CASTFWGDQPQHF
size: once; V: TRBV2; J: TRBJ2-5; D: .; DNA: TGTGCCAGCAGTGATTTCAATAAGCGAGAGACCCAGTACTTC; CDR3: CASSDFNKRETQYF
size: .; V: TRBV30; J: TRBJ1-3; D: .; DNA: TGTGCCTGGACTCCGGGACATCTCGGAAACACCATATATTTT; CDR3: CAWTPGHLGNTIYF
size: .; V: TRBV18; J: TRBJ1-5; D: TRBD1; DNA: TGTGCCAGCTCACTTGGGACAGCCAGCCCCCAGCATTTT; CDR3: CASSLGTASPQHF
size: once; V: TRBV30; J: TRBJ2-3; D: .; DNA: TGTGCCTGGAGTCCGCGGGATACGCAGTATTTT; CDR3: CAWSPRDTQYF
size: .; V: TRBV30; J: TRBJ1-4; D: .; DNA: TGTGCCTGGACCCCCGGACTCCCAAATGAAAAACTGTTTTTT; CDR3: CAWTPGLPNEKLFF
size: .; V: TRBV5-1; J: TRBJ1-1; D: TRBD1; DNA: TGCGCCAGCAGCTTGGCCATCGGACAGGGGGCCGTCACTGAAGCTTTCTTT; CDR3: CASSLAIGQGAVTEAFF
size: .; V: TRBV29-1; J: TRBJ2-7; D: TRBD1; DNA: TGCAGCGTGGGAATGACAGGGGGCTACGAGCAGTACTTC; CDR3: CSVGMTGGYEQYF